Listed below are T cell receptor beta chains from one sample, sequenced in a study of T cell repertoires in cytomegalovirus infection. TCRdb itself ran the reads through MiXCR, one entry per CDR3 protein. The table has around 170,000 distinct CDR3 sequences, more than 15% seen once. The sequencing sample was made of CD8+ T cells from PBMCs. The source of these receptors is a human donor in good health (CMV status not recorded). Some clones in this sample may be carry-over from other donors' samples. Each CDR3 is given with its conserved first and last residue. The D gene is left open where the match is weak. Size values are once, few and many counts, or a class for expanded clones, and some rows have none.

TRBV7-3	TRBJ2-7	.	few	TGTGCCAGCAGCTTACGACCTTCAGTGGGTGGGCTAGCTCCCTCCTACGAGCAGTACTTC	CASSLRPSVGGLAPSYEQYF
TRBV6-2/TRBV6-3	TRBJ2-2	.	few	TGTGCCAGCAGTTCCCCTGGGGGCGCGAACACCGGGGAGCTGTTTTTT	CASSSPGGANTGELFF
TRBV19	TRBJ2-5	TRBD2	.	TGTGCCAGTAGCCGGACTAGCGGGTTCCAGGAGACCCAGTACTTC	CASSRTSGFQETQYF
TRBV7-2	TRBJ2-7	.	.	TGTGCCAGCAGCCTAACCTTGGGCCAGTCCTACGAGCAGTACTTC	CASSLTLGQSYEQYF
TRBV7-8	TRBJ2-3	TRBD2	.	TGTGCCAGCAGACGTAGACTAGCGGGAGTGGTAGATACGCAGTATTTT	CASRRRLAGVVDTQYF
TRBV29-1	TRBJ2-2	TRBD2	few	TGCAGCGTTGAAGTACCCAAGCGGGAGGGTTACACCGGGGAGCTGTTTTTT	CSVEVPKREGYTGELFF
TRBV9	TRBJ2-1	TRBD1	.	TGTGCCAGCAGCGTAGGAACAGGGGGCTCCCCTGAGCAGTTCTTC	CASSVGTGGSPEQFF
TRBV7-2	TRBJ1-5	TRBD1	.	TGTGCCAGCAGCTTAGGATTCCAGGGGGTGCAGCCCCAGCATTTT	CASSLGFQGVQPQHF
TRBV6-2/TRBV6-3	TRBJ2-1	TRBD1	few	TGTGCCAGCAGTTACTCGTTACAGGGGTGGGATGAGCAGTTCTTC	CASSYSLQGWDEQFF
TRBV6-2/TRBV6-3	TRBJ2-1	TRBD1	.	TGTGCCAGCAGTTACCCAGGGGGCCCACAGCAGTTCTTC	CASSYPGGPQQFF
TRBV19	TRBJ2-1	TRBD2	few	TGTGCCAGTAGTATAGTCGGGAGGGCCGCGCGGTTCTTC	CASSIVGRAARFF